The present entry profiles one TCR beta chain with its context. The antigen remains undetermined. The data belong to a study of beta chain features in type 1 diabetes. The study's findings and limits: Patients showed naive, central memory and Treg TCRB repertoires that appeared more similar than those of healthy donors. TCRB CDR3s from Type 1 diabetes patients were moderately but significantly shorter in all four CD4+ subsets.

CDR1 and CDR2 from the germline V gene are SGHRS and YFSETQ. The CDR3 is 14 amino acids. V dropped 7 bases and J dropped 1; count of bases not matched to a gene: 7. Expressed TCRB transcripts got sequenced, as all isolated RNA was reverse transcribed. Produced via immunoSEQ multiplex PCR; TCRdb's table is partial and in-frame only. The table shows about 150,000 clones, with 9% occurring only once. The receptor comes from a woman younger than 45 with type 1 diabetes. Sequenced: central memory CD4+ T cells from blood. The genes are TRBV5-1 and TRBJ1-1; 7 bases map to TRBD1. This CDR3 reads CASFGGTANTEAFF. DNA for the CDR3: TGCGCCAGCTTTGGCGGGACAGCGAACACTGAAGCTTTCTTT.